At least ten counts were recorded for the clone carrying this T cell receptor (beta chain). RNA transcripts were the template for amplifying TCR beta CDR3 regions. When the TCR CDR3 underwent first-round RT-PCR, the HTBI primer set was used. TCRdb passed the multiplex PCR reads through MiXCR, listing each CDR3 protein once. The data show about 320,000 distinct CDR3 sequences, with roughly 17% seen just once and around a third held by the top ten. The sample is drawn from a study of T cells in Graves' hyperthyroidism and ophthalmopathy. Background on the study: Upon initial diagnosis and before any treatment, peripheral blood was collected.

The CDR3 extends over 16 amino acids. CDR1 and CDR2 (germline): MNHEY, SMNVEV (reference sequence). The V gene end was trimmed by 6 bases and the J gene end by 4 bases; junction bases not matched to a gene: 11. This clonotype originated in a man younger than 40 with Graves' hyperthyroidism. The V gene is TRBV27, the J gene TRBJ2-1; 8 nucleotides line up with TRBD2. What was sequenced was blood. The CDR3 region has the DNA TGTGCCAGCAGCATAGTGGGTAGCGGGATTTACAATGAGCAGTTCTTC. This sequence encodes CASSIVGSGIYNEQFF.